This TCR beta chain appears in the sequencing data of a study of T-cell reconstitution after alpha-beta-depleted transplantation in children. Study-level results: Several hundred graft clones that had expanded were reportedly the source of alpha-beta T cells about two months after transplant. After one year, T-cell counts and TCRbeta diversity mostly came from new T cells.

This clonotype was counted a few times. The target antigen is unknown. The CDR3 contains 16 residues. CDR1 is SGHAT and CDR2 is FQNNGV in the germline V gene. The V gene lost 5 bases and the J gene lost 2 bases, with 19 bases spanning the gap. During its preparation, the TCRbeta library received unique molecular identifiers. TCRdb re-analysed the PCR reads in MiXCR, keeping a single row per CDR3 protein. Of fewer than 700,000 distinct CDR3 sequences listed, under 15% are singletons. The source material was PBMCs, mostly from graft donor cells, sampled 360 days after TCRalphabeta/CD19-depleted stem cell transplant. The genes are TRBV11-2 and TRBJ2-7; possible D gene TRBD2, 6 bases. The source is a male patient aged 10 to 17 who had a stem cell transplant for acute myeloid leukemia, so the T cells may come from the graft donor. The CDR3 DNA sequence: TGTGCCAGCAGCCTTCTCCGGGACGGGGGAACCTACGAGCAGTACTTC. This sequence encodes CASSLLRDGGTYEQYF.